This T cell receptor beta chain appears in the sequencing data of a study of cytomegalovirus exposure and HLA in healthy donors. Primers: 60 Vbeta forward and 13 Jbeta reverse. The data were produced by immunoSEQ multiplex PCR, yet TCRdb's version contains in-frame clones alone and is incomplete. The data show approximately 150,000 clones, approximately 80% seen once. V shed 11 bases and J shed 4 bases, with 9 bases lying between them. This CDR3 spans 11 amino acids. CDR1 is LNHDA, CDR2 SQIVND, per germline (reference sequence). The clonotype originates from a man aged 40-55 years in good health and CMV-seronegative. The sequenced sample consisted of PBMCs. The V gene is TRBV19, the J gene TRBJ1-3; no definite D call. In nucleotides, the CDR3 is TGTGCCCTCTTATCGGGAAACACCATATATTTT. Translation gives CALLSGNTIYF.